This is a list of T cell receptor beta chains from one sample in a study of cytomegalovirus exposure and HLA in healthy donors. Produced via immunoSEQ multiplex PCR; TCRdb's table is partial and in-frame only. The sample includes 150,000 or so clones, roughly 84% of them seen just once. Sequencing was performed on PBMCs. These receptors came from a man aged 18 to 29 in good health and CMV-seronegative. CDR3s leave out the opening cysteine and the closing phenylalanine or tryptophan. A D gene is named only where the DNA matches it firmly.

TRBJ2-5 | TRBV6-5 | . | ASGGGVETQY
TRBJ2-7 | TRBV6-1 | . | ASNHDRRGYEQY
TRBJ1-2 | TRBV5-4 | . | ASSFGGARGFGGYT
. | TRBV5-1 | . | ASSLEGLVYEQY
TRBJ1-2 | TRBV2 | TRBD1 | ASSFVLTGGHYGYT
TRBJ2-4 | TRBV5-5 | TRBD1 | ASSYPGQGTKNIQY
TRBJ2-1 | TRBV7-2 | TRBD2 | ASSLEAGGLGGEQF
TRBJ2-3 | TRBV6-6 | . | ASSTGAGTDTQY
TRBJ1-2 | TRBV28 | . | ASSPSNSNYGYT
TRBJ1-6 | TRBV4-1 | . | ASSQDRVASPLH
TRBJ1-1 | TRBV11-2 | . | ASSLAQGITEAF
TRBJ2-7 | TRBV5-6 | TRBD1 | ASSYGTGELEQY
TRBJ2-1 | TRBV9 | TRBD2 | ASSEARGGSYNEQF
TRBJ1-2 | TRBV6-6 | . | ASSRDTQKGGYT
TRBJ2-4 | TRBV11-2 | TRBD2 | ASSLYAGGVQNIQY
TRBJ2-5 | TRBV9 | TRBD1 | ASSPSGGDGETQY
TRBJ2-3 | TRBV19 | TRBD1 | ASSVTGGTDTQY
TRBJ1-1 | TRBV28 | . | ASTPGAF
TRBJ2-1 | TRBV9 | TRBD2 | ASSPGTSGYNEQL
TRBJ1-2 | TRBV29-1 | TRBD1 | SVRSRDRYYGYT
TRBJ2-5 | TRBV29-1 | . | SVELQWTQY
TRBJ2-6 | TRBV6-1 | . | ASSDISSGANVLT
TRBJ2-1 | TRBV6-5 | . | ASSLGGRGLEQF
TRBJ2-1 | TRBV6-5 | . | ASSYRYGNEQF
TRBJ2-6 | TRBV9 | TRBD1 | ASSGYRGLSGANVLT
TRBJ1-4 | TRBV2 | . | ASKTNNEKLF
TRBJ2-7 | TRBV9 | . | ASSVGGGGYEQY
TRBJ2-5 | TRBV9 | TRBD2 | ASSAGTSGLQETQY
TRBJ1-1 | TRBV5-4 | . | ASSLGLERGGAF
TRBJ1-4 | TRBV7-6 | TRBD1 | ASSDRTGNNEKLF
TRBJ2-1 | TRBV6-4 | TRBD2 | ASSDSASGYNEQF
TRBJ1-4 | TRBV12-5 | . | ASGLSGTEKLF
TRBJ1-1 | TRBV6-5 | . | ASSFLMNTEAF
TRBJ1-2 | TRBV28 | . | ASSLSGLVQSYGYT
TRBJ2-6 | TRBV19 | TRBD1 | ATGTGNSGANVLT
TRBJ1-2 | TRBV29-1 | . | SVGSNYYGYT
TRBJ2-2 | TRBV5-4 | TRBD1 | ASSFETGAFTGELF
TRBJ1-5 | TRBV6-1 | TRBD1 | ASRGDSSNQPQH
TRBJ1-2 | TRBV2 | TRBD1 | ASGNTGGGGYT
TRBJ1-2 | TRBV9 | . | ASSGYRGTTNYGYT
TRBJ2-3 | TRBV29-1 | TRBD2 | SVATFPGLAGGRTDTQY
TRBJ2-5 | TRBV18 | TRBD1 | ASSPLGQGATQY
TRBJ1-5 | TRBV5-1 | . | ASSLDGGQPQH
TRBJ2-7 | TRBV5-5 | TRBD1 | ASSQRQGGVSYEQY
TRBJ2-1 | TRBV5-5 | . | ASSLTVSSYNEQF